Following are 10 T cell receptor beta chains from one sample sequenced in a study of cytomegalovirus exposure and HLA in healthy donors. The PCR made use of 60 Vbeta and 13 Jbeta primers. Data came from immunoSEQ multiplex PCR; TCRdb stores just in-frame clones and leaves some out. This sample has fewer than 250,000 clones, with around nine tenths found just once. Sequenced sample: PBMCs. All receptors derive from a woman under 30 in good health and CMV-seronegative.

The CDR3 DNA is TGTGCCAGCTCACCATGGGGACAGGAGCCCTACGAGCAGTACTTC. This codes for CASSPWGQEPYEQYF. The rearrangement links TRBV18 to TRBJ2-7, with 8 bases lining up with TRBD1. Germline V gives CDR1 KGHSH, CDR2 LQKENI. Germline trimming cut 2 bases from V and 2 bases from J; bases unmatched to any gene: 5. The CDR3 sequence is 15 residues long.

This clone has a single count. The chain couples TRBV6-5 to TRBJ2-7; D remains ambiguous. Germline V lookup: CDR1 MNHEY, CDR2 SVGAGI. The CDR3 has 15 residues. V was cut by 7 bases and J by 2 bases, with 18 bases left in between. This chain's CDR3 is CASTPRFAEPYEQYF. CDR3 sequence (DNA): TGTGCCAGCACCCCCCGGTTCGCCGAGCCCTACGAGCAGTACTTC.

J is TRBJ1-1 and V is TRBV5-5, with D possibly being TRBD1 (5 bases). Germline-derived CDR1 and CDR2 are SGHKS and YYEKEE (reference sequence). Trimming stripped 4 bases from V and 0 bases from J, with 16 bases between. CDR3 length: 16 residues. The CDR3 bases are TGTGCCAGCAGCCTACCCCGGGGGGGGATGAACACTGAAGCTTTCTTT. Translation gives CASSLPRGGMNTEAFF.

The chain couples TRBV9 to TRBJ2-7; 9 nucleotides match TRBD1. The germline gives CDR1 SGDLS, CDR2 YYNGEE. The CDR3 covers 15 residues. After removal of 4 bases from V and 3 bases from J, the junction contained 8 bases not matched to a gene. CDR3 DNA sequence: TGTGCCAGCAGCCCCCTAGGGACAGGGAACTACGAGCAGTACTTC. The encoded protein is CASSPLGTGNYEQYF.

The chain carries TRBV11-2 and TRBJ2-2; D gene ambiguous. Germline values: CDR1 SGHAT, CDR2 FQNNGV. The V gene lost 0 bases and the J gene lost 4 bases, with 3 bases spanning the gap. The CDR3 is 13 residues long. This chain's CDR3 is CASSLDRTGELFF. CDR3 sequence (DNA): TGTGCCAGCAGCTTAGATCGCACCGGGGAGCTGTTTTTT.

V is TRBV5-1 and J is TRBJ1-1, with 8 positions matching TRBD1. The CDR3 loop spans 17 amino acids. J was trimmed by 7 bases and V by 4 bases; bases with no gene match: 18. CDR1 is SGHRS, CDR2 YFSETQ, per germline. The DNA for the CDR3 is TGCGCCAGCAGCCCCAAGGCAGGGGGCTCGAGTGGGTATGAAGCTTTCTTT. Translating it yields CASSPKAGGSSGYEAFF.

The genes are TRBV11-2 and TRBJ1-2; weak D call: TRBD1 (5 bases). Germline loops: CDR1 SGHAT, CDR2 FQNNGV. V lost 6 bases, J lost 7 bases, and 21 bases lay in between. This CDR3 is 15 amino acids long. The CDR3 is CASRAFPGAGGGYTF. The CDR3 DNA reads as TGTGCCAGCAGGGCATTTCCTGGGGCGGGAGGTGGCTACACCTTC.

The rearrangement uses TRBV4-3 and TRBJ1-5; no definite D call. The CDR3 covers 13 residues. Germline CDR1 is LGHNA and CDR2 is YSLEER. The germline V and J ends were trimmed by 3 bases and 1 base, with 4 bases remaining between them. The CDR3, as DNA: TGCGCCAGCAGCCAGACAAGCAATCAGCCCCAGCATTTT. Translated, it gives CASSQTSNQPQHF.

The J gene is TRBJ1-4, the V gene TRBV9, with a tentative D call TRBD1 (5 bases). The CDR3 runs to 15 residues. Germline V gene lookup returns CDR1 SGDLS and CDR2 YYNGEE. Trimming left V 4 bases short and J 7 bases short, with 17 bases between. CDR3 nucleotides: TGTGCCAGCAGCAAAGGGGCATCTTCGGGTGAAAAACTGTTTTTT. Its protein product is CASSKGASSGEKLFF.

This chain uses TRBV5-4 with TRBJ2-3, with 12 positions matching TRBD2. The CDR3 extends over 16 amino acids. CDR1 is SGHNT, CDR2 YYREEE, per germline (reference sequence). The V gene end was trimmed by 0 bases and the J gene end by 5 bases; junction bases not matched to a gene: 4. The CDR3 spells CASSLVASGGGDTQYF. DNA for the CDR3: TGTGCCAGCAGCTTGGTGGCTAGCGGGGGGGGAGATACGCAGTATTTT.